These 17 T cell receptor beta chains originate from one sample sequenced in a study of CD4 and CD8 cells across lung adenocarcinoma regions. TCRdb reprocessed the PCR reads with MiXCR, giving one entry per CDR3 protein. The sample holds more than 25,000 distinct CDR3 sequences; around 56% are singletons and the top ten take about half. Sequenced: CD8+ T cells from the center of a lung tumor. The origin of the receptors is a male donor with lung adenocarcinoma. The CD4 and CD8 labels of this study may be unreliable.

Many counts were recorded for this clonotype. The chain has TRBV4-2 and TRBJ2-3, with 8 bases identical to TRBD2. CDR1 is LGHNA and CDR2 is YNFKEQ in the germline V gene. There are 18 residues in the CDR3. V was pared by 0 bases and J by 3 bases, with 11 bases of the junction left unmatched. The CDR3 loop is CASSQESGGPGRTDTQYF. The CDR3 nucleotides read TGTGCCAGCAGCCAAGAGTCGGGAGGGCCGGGACGGACAGATACGCAGTATTTT.

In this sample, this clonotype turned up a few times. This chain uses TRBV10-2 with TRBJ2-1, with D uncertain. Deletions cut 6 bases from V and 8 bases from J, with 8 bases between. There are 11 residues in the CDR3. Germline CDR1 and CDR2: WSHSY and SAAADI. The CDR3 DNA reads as TGCGCCAGCAGCCAGCTGGATGAGCAGTTCTTC. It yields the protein CASSQLDEQFF.

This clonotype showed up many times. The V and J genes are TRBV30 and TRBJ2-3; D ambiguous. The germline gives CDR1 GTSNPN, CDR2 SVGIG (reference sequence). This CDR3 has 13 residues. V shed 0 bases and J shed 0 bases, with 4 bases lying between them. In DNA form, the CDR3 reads TGTGCCTGGAGTGTACCTAGCACAGATACGCAGTATTTT. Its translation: CAWSVPSTDTQYF.

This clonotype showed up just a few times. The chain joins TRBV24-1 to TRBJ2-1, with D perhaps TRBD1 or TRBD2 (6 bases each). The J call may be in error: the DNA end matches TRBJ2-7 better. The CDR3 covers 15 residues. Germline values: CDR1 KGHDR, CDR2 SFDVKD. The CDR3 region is CATSHLGGGLDEQYF. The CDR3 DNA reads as TGTGCCACCAGCCACCTCGGAGGGGGGTTGGATGAGCAGTACTTC.

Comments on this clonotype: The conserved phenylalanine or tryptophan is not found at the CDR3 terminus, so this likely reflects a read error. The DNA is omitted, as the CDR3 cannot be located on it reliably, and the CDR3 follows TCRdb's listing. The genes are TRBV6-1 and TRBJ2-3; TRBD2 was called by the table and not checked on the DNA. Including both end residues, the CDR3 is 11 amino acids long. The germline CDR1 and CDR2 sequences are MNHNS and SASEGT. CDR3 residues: CASSLSSTLGT.

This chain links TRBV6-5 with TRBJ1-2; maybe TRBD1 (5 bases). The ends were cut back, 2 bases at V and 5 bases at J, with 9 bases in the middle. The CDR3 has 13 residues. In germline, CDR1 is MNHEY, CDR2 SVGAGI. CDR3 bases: TGTGCCAGCAGTTACAGGGGCGGGTATGGCTACACCTTC. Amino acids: CASSYRGGYGYTF.

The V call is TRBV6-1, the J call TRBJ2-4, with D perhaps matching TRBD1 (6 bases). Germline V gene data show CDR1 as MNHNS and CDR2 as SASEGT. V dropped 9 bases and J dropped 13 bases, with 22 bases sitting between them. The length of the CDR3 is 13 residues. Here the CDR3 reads CAREVGAKDTQYF. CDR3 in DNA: TGTGCCAGGGAGGTGGGGGCCAAAGACACGCAGTACTTC.

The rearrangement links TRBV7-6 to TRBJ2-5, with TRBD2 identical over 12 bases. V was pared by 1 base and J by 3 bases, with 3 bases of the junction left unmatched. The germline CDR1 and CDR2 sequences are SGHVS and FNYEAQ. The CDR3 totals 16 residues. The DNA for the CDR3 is TGTGCCAGCAGCTTAGGGACTAGCGGGACGAAAGAGACCCAGTACTTC. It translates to CASSLGTSGTKETQYF.

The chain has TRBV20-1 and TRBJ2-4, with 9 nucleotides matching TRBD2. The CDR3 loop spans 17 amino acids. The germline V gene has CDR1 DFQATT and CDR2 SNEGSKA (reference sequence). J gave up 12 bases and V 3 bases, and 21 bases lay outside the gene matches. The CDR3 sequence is CSASGGGGGCDQETQYF. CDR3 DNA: TGCAGTGCTAGCGGGGGCGGGGGGGGCTGTGACCAAGAGACTCAGTACTTC.

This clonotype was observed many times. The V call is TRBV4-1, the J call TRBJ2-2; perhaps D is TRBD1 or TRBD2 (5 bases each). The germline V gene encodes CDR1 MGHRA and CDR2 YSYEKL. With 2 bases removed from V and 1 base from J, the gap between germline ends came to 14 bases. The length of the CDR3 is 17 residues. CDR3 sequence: CASSQKARAGNTGELFF. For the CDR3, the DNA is TGCGCCAGCAGCCAAAAAGCCAGGGCGGGGAACACCGGGGAGCTGTTTTTT.

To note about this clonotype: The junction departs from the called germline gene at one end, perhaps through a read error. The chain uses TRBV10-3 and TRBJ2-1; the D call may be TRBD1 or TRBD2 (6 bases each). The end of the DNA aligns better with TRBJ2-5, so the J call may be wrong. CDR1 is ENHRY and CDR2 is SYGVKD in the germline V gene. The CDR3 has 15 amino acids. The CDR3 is CAAGPGGRDQKTQYF. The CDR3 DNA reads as TGTGCCGCGGGGCCCGGGGGCCGTGACCAAAAGACCCAGTACTTC.

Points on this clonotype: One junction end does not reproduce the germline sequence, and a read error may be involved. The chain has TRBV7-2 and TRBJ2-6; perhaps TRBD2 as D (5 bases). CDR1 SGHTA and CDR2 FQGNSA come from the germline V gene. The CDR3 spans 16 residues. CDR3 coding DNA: TGTGCCAGCAGCTTCCCTCGGGGATATGGGTCCAACGTCCTGACCTTC. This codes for CASSFPRGYGSNVLTF. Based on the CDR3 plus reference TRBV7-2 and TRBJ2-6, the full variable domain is GAGVSQSPSNKVTEKGKDVELRCDPISGHTALYWYRQSLGQGLEFLIYFQGNSAPDKSGLPSDRFSAERTGGSVSTLTIQRTQQEDSAVYLCASSFPRGYGSNVLTFGAGSRLTVL.

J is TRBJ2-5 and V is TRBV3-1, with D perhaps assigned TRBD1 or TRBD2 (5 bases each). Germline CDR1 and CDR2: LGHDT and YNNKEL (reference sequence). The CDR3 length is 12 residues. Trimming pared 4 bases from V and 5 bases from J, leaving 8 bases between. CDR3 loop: CASSPWGETQYF. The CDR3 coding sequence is TGTGCCAGCAGCCCCTGGGGGGAGACCCAGTACTTC.

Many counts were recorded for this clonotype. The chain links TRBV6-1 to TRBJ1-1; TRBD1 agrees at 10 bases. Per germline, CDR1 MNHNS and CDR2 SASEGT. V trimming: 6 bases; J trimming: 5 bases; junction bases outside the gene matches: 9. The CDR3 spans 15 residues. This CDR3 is CASRTGGAVWTEAFF. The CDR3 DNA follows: TGTGCCAGCAGGACAGGGGGCGCGGTTTGGACTGAAGCTTTCTTT.

CDR3 coding DNA: TGTGCCAGCAGCTTAGTGGCGGGAGGGCCAGATACGCAGTATTTT. Translated, it gives CASSLVAGGPDTQYF. This chain uses TRBV7-2 with TRBJ2-3; TRBD2 aligns across 9 bases. CDR1 is SGHTA and CDR2 is FQGNSA in the germline V gene. This CDR3 region has 15 residues. Unmatched junction bases numbered 3, after V lost 1 base and J lost 4 bases.

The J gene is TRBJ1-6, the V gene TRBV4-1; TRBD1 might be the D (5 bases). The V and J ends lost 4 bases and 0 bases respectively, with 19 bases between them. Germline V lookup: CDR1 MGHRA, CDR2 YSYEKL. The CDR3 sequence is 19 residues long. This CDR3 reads CASSLLPDTTSSYNSPLHF. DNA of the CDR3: TGCGCCAGCAGCCTACTTCCGGACACCACGAGCTCCTATAATTCACCCCTCCACTTT.

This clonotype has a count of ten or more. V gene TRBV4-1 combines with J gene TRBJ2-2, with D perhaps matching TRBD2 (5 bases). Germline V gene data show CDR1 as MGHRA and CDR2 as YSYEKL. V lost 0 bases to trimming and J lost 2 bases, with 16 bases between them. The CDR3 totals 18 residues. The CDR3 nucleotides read TGCGCCAGCAGCCAAGATGGTGGGTGGGGAGCTAACACCGGGGAGCTGTTTTTT. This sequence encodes CASSQDGGWGANTGELFF.